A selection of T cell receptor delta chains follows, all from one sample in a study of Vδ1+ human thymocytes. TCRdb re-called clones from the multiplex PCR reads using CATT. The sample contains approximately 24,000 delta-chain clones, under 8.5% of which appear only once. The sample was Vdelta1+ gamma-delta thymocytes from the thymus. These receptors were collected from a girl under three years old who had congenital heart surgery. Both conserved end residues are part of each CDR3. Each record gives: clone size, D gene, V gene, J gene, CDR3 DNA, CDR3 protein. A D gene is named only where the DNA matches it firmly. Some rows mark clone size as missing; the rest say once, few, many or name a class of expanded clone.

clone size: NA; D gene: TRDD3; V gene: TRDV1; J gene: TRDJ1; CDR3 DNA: TGTGCTCTTGGGGCGAACGAAAGTCCGTACTGGGGGATCCCGTACACCGATAAACTCATCTTT; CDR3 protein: CALGANESPYWGIPYTDKLIF
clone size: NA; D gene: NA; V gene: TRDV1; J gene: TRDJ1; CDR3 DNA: TGTGCTCTCCTACCATTCCTACAAAAAGTACTGGGGGATAAACTCATCTTT; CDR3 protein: CALLPFLQKVLGDKLIF
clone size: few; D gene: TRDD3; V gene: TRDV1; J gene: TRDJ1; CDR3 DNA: TGTGCTCTTGGGGAGCCTAAGTTACCCTCCGTACTGGGGGATACGCGGGGCCGCACCGATAAACTCATCTTT; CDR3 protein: CALGEPKLPSVLGDTRGRTDKLIF
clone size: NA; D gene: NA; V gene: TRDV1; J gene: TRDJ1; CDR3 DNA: TGTGCTCTTGGGGCCACTTCCCTCTTCACCGATAAACTCATCTTT; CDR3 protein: CALGATSLFTDKLIF
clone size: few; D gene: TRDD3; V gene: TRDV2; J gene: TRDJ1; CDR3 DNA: TGTGCCTGTGATTCTCCCAGTTACTGGGGGATTTGGGGGTACACCGATAAACTCATCTTT; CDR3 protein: CACDSPSYWGIWGYTDKLIF
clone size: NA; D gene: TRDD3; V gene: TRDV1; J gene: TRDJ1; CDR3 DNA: TGTGCTCTTGGGGAACCCGAACTGGGGGATACTGGGCTCATCTTT; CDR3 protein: CALGEPELGDTGLIF
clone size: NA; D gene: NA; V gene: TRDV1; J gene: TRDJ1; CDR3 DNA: TGTGCTCTTGGGGTTGGGGGGAGGACCGGATCCGTCGGTACCGATAAACTCATCTTT; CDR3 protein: CALGVGGRTGSVGTDKLIF
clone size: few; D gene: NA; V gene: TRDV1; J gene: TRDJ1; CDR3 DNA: TGTGCTCTTGGGGAACCCCACGGGGGACCAAAAAAACTCATCTTT; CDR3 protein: CALGEPHGGPKKLIF
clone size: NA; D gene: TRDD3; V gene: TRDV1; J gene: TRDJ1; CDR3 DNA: TGTGCTCTTGGGGAACTTGCCGTGAGGCGGTACTGGGGGATACGCGTCGATAAACTCATCTTT; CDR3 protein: CALGELAVRRYWGIRVDKLIF
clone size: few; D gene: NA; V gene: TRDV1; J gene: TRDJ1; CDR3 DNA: TGTGCTCTTGGGGAAATCCTTCCTAAGAAGTGGGGGAGCACCGATAAACTCATCTTT; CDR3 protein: CALGEILPKKWGSTDKLIF
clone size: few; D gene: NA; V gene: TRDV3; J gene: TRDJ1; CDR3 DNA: TGTGCCTTTGGCCCCCCGATTCACGCTCAAGACACCGATAAACTCATCTTT; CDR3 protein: CAFGPPIHAQDTDKLIF
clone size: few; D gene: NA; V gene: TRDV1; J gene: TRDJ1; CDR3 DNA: TGTGCTCTTGGCCCTACGGACCTGGGGACCTCTCGGACACCCGATAAACTCATCTTT; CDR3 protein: CALGPTDLGTSRTPDKLIF
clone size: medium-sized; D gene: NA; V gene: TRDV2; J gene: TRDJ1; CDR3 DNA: TGTGCCTGTGACACGGGCGGGGTCTTCACCGATAAACTCATCTTT; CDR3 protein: CACDTGGVFTDKLIF
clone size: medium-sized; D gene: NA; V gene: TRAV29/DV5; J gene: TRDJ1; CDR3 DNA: TGTGCAGCAAGCGGTATTCCCTTGGGGTCGTACACCGATAAACTCATCTTT; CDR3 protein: CAASGIPLGSYTDKLIF
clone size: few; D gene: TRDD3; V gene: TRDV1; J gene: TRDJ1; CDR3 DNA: TGTGCTCTTGGGGAACCCCGCTTCCTACTACTGGGGGATAACAAACTCATCTTT; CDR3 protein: CALGEPRFLLLGDNKLIF
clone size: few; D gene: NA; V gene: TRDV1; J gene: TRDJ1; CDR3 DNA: TGTGCTCTTGGGGACACAGCATTTCATACCCCCTACTGGAGCGCCGATAAACTCATCTTT; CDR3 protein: CALGDTAFHTPYWSADKLIF
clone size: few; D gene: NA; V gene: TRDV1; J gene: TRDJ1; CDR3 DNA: TGTGCTCTTGGGGGGCCCCCGGGGAGATCGGGGGGTCCCCGTATCACCGATAAACTCATCTTT; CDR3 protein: CALGGPPGRSGGPRITDKLIF
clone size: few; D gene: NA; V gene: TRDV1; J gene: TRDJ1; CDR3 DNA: TGTGCTCTTGGGGAACCAATCCTAGCCCCTAGGACCCATAAACTCATCTTT; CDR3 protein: CALGEPILAPRTHKLIF
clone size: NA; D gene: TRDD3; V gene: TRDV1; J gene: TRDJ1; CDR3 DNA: TGTGCTCTTGGGGAACTGGGCCTACGACCCCCACTGGGGGATACGGGGTACACCGATAAACTCATCTTT; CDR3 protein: CALGELGLRPPLGDTGYTDKLIF
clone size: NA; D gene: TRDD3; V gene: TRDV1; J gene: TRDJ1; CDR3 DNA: TGTGCTCTTGGGGAACTTTTGCCCTGGGGGATACGCGCGGCCTACACCGATAAACTCATCTTT; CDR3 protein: CALGELLPWGIRAAYTDKLIF
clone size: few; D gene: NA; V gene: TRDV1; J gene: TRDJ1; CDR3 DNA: TGTGCTCTTGGGGTTTTTGGGTTCGGGGATAAACTCATCTTT; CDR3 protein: CALGVFGFGDKLIF
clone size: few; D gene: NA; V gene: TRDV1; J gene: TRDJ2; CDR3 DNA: TGTGCTCTTGGGGAAAACGCCCTACGGGGTACTGGCGACGCACAACTCTTCTTT; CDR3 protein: CALGENALRGTGDAQLFF
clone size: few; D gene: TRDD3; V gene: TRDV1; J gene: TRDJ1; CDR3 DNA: TGTGCTCTTGGGGAACTTCCTGGGGGATCGCCCTACACCGATAAACTCATCTTT; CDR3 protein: CALGELPGGSPYTDKLIF
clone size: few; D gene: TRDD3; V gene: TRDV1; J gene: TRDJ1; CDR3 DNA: TGTGCTCTTGGGAAAAAAACTGGATCTGGGGGAGTAACGTACACCGATAAACTCATCTTT; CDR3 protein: CALGKKTGSGGVTYTDKLIF
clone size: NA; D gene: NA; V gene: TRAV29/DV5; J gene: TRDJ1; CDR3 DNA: NA; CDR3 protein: CSVLLCSLPGGDHWGPPYTDKLIF
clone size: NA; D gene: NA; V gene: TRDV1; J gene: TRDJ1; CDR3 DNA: TGTGCTCTTGGGGAACTCCCTACGCCCAGGGGATTGGGCGATAAACTCATCTTT; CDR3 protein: CALGELPTPRGLGDKLIF
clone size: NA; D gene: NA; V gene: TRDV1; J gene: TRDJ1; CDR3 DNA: TGTGCTCTTGGGAAACAATACCTTTCCCCTCCCACTGGAATCAATAAACTCATCTTT; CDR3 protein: CALGKQYLSPPTGINKLIF
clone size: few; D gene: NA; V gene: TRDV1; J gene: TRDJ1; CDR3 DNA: TGTGCTCTTGGGGAACGATCCATTACGCCCACAACGGATTACACCGATAAACTCATCTTT; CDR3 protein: CALGERSITPTTDYTDKLIF
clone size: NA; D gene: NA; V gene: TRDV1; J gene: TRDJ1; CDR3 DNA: TGTGCTCTTGAGCTTCCTACCCCTGGTCTACTGGGGGACACCGATAAACTCATCTTT; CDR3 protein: CALELPTPGLLGDTDKLIF
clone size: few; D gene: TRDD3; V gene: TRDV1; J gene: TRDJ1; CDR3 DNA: TGTGCTCTTGGGGTTCAACTGGGGAACTATGCCAACCCAAGAAAGTGGTCGAAGGCGACCGATAAACTCATCTTT; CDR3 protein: CALGVQLGNYANPRKWSKATDKLIF
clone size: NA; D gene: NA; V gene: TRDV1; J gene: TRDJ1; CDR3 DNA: TGTGCTCTTGGTGCGGTTGGTTCGACATACACCGATAAACTCATCTTT; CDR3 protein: CALGAVGSTYTDKLIF
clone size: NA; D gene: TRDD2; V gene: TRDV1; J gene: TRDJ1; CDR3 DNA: TGTGCTCTTGGGGACTTACGAGGCCTTCCTACTGTTCGGGGCGATTACACCGATAAACTCATCTTT; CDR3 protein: CALGDLRGLPTVRGDYTDKLIF
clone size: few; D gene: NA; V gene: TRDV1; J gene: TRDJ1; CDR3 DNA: TGTGCTCTGCTGACTTTGCCTTCCCCGCCCGCCCCCAGAAATAAACTCATCTTT; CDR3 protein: CALLTLPSPPAPRNKLIF
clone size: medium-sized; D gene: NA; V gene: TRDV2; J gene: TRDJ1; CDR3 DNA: TGTGCCTGTGACACCGCCGGGACTAGTCTCATCTTT; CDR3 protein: CACDTAGTSLIF
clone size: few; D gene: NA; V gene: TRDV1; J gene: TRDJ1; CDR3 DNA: TGTGCTCTTGGGGCCCTCCCTGCCTCCTCAGGTGGGGCTCTGTACACCGATAAACCCATCTTT; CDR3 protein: CALGALPASSGGALYTDKPIF
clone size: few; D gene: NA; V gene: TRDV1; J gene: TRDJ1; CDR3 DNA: TGTGCTCTTGGGGAACTTCTACCGTCAACCGATAAACTCATCTTT; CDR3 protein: CALGELLPSTDKLIF
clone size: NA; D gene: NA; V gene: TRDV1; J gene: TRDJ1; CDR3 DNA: TGTGCTCTTGGGGTCACTCTTCGATACCTGGGGAACCACACCGATAAACTCATCTTT; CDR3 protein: CALGVTLRYLGNHTDKLIF
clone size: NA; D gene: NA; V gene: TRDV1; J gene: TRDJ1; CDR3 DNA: TGTGCTCTGGCCCTATTCCCCCCCGGCACCGATAAACTCATCTTT; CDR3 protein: CALALFPPGTDKLIF
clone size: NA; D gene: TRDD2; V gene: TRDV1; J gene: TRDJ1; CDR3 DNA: TGTGCTCTTGGGGAACTTCTTCCTATAAGGGTGCAGTCGGGAAGCGAGTGGGGTCCCCATTACACCGATAAACTCATCTTT; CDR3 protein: CALGELLPIRVQSGSEWGPHYTDKLIF
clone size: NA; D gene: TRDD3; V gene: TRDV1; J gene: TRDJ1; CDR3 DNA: TGTGCTCTTGGGGAATTGTGGGGGATACCCCACACCGATAAACTCATCTTT; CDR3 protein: CALGELWGIPHTDKLIF
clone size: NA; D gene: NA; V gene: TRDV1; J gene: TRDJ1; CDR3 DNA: TGTGCTCTTGGCCCCAATTACATCGTCTTCGGTTGGACCGATAAACTCATCTTT; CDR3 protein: CALGPNYIVFGWTDKLIF
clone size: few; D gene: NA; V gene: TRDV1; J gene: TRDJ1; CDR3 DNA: TGTGCTCTTGGGGAACTCAGCCGCGCGGGACTATTGTACACCGATAAACTCATCTTT; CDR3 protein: CALGELSRAGLLYTDKLIF
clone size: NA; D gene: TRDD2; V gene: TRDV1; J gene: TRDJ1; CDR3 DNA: TGTGCTCTTGGGGTTCCCAATTCTTCCTACCTTAACACCGATAAACTCATCTTT; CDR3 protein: CALGVPNSSYLNTDKLIF
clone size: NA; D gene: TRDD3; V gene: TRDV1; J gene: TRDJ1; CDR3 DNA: TGTGCTCTTGGGAACACGGGGATACGTCTAACATACACCGATAAACTCATCTTT; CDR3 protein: CALGNTGIRLTYTDKLIF
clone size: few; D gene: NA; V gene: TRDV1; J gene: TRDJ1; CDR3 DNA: TGTGCTCTTGGGGATGGGGAGGGTTCCGATAAACTCATCTTT; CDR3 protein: CALGDGEGSDKLIF
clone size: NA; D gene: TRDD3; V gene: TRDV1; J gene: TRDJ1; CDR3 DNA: TGTGCTCTTGGGGACCGCCTACGACTGGGGCATAGGTACACCGATAAACTCATCTTT; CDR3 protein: CALGDRLRLGHRYTDKLIF
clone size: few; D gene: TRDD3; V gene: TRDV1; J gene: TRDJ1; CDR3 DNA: TGTGCTCTTGGGGAACTAAGTGGGGGACTCCACACCGATAAACTCATCTTT; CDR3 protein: CALGELSGGLHTDKLIF
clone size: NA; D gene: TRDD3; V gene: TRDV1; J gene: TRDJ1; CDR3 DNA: TGTGCTCTTGGGGAACTATACTTGGCCTTCGGCAATAACTGGGGGATCCTCACCGATAAACTCATCTTT; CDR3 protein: CALGELYLAFGNNWGILTDKLIF
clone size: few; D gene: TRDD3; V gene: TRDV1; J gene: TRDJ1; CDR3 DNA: TGTGCTCTTGGGGAAAATCCCGCTTTTACTGGGGGATACGGGGGCACCGATAAACTCATCTTT; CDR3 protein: CALGENPAFTGGYGGTDKLIF
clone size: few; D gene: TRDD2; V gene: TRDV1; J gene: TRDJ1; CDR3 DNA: TGTGCTCTTGGGTCCTCCTTCCTTCCATACCGCACCGATAAACTCATCTTT; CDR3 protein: CALGSSFLPYRTDKLIF
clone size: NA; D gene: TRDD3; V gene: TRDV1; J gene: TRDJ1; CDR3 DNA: TGTGCTCTTGGGGAAGGGGATGGCCCCTACACGGACCGGTACTGGGGGATAGGGCGTCACACCGATAAACTCATCTTT; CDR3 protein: CALGEGDGPYTDRYWGIGRHTDKLIF
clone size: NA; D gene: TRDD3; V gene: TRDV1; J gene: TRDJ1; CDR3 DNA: TGTGCTCTTGGGGAAAGTGGCCGACGTCCGTACTGGGGGTACACCGAAAAACTCATCTTT; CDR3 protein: CALGESGRRPYWGYTEKLIF
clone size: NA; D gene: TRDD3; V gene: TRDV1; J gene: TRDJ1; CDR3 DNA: TGTGCTCTTGGGGAACTTTTTGGGGGACCCCTGTACACCGATAAACTCATCTTT; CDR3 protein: CALGELFGGPLYTDKLIF
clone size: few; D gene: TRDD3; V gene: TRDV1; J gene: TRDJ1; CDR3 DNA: TGTGCTCTTGGGGAAGTAGCTGCGTACTGGGGGATGCGTAAGACCGATAAACTCATCTTT; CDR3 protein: CALGEVAAYWGMRKTDKLIF
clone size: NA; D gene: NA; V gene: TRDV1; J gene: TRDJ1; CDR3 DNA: TGTGCTCTTGGGGAACGTACGGGGGGACGTAAACTCATCTTT; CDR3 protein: CALGERTGGRKLIF